The 21 T cell receptor beta chains reported below all come from one sample, sequenced in a study of T cell responses to AZD1222 COVID-19 vaccine. Sequencing used immunoSEQ multiplex PCR; TCRdb keeps in-frame clones, though not all of them. The table lists tens of thousands of clones, 89% of them singletons, with 28% in the top ten. This sample comprised peripheral blood, obtained 28 days after the second AZD1222 dose. Every receptor here comes from an adult who received the AZD1222 COVID-19 vaccine.

The chain uses TRBV11-1 and TRBJ2-2; no firm D call. The V gene lost 1 base and the J gene lost 5 bases, with 2 bases spanning the gap. The CDR3 length is 12 residues. In germline, CDR1 is SGHAT, CDR2 FQDESV (reference sequence). DNA for the CDR3: TGTGCCAGCAGCTTAGAGACCGGGGAGCTGTTTTTT. It is translated as CASSLETGELFF.

This clone appeared a few times. The V and J genes are TRBV27 and TRBJ2-2; TRBD2 is a possible D gene (5 bases). From germline, CDR1 is MNHEY and CDR2 SMNVEV (reference sequence). V gave up 6 bases and J gave up 8 bases, with 16 bases separating them. The CDR3 contains 14 residues. The CDR3 reads CASSRTLASGELFF. Here the CDR3 DNA reads TGTGCCAGCAGCCGGACCCTAGCTTCGGGGGAGCTGTTTTTT.

The chain carries TRBV30 and TRBJ1-1; D gene uncertain. The V gene lost 2 bases and the J gene lost 2 bases, with 9 bases spanning the gap. This CDR3 has 13 amino acids. Germline CDR1 is GTSNPN and CDR2 is SVGIG (reference sequence). CDR3 in DNA: TGTGCCTGGAGTACAATGAGAAACACTGAAGCTTTCTTT. Translating gives CAWSTMRNTEAFF.

V gene TRBV5-4 combines with J gene TRBJ2-1; no clear D gene. CDR1 SGHNT and CDR2 YYREEE come from the germline V gene (reference sequence). V lost 3 bases and J lost 1, with 20 bases in between. The length of the CDR3 is 18 residues. CDR3 amino acids: CASSSTSSPRRSYNEQFF. The CDR3 region has the DNA TGTGCCAGCAGCTCCACCTCGTCCCCACGTAGGTCCTACAATGAGCAGTTCTTC.

The V gene is TRBV18, the J gene TRBJ1-5; D may be TRBD1 (5 bases). The CDR3 runs 15 residues. CDR1 and CDR2 (germline): KGHSH, LQKENI. Deletions cut 4 bases from V and 3 bases from J, with 13 bases between. The CDR3 DNA follows: TGTGCCAGCTCACGGCAGGATGGGGCCAATCAGCCCCAGCATTTT. It codes for CASSRQDGANQPQHF.

The genes are TRBV5-1 and TRBJ2-2, with 8 bases identical to TRBD2. Germline-derived CDR1 and CDR2 are SGHRS and YFSETQ. CDR3 length: 16 amino acids. The J segment lost 2 bases and the V segment lost 0 bases, leaving 3 bases of the junction unmatched. CDR3 residues: CASSLDTSGNTGELFF. CDR3 bases: TGCGCCAGCAGCTTGGATACTAGCGGAAACACCGGGGAGCTGTTTTTT.

The V call is TRBV19, the J call TRBJ1-1; TRBD1 might be the D (6 bases). V was clipped by 2 bases and J by 1 base, with 11 bases between them. The CDR3 covers 15 residues. Germline assignment: CDR1 LNHDA and CDR2 SQIVND (reference sequence). The CDR3, as DNA: TGTGCCAGTAGTATACAACAGGGACGGAACACTGAAGCTTTCTTT. Translating gives CASSIQQGRNTEAFF.

In its sample, this clone was seen once. V is TRBV21-1 and J is TRBJ1-1. TRBV21-1 is a known pseudogene. The CDR3 length is 18 residues. CDR3 sequence: CASSKGLILLGFWTEAFF. In DNA form, the CDR3 reads TGTGCCAGCAGCAAAGGCCTTATACTGTTGGGGTTCTGGACTGAAGCTTTCTTT.

The chain combines TRBV30 with TRBJ1-2; D remains unclear. Germline CDR1 GTSNPN, CDR2 SVGIG (reference sequence). The V end lost 0 bases, the J end lost 5 bases, and 10 bases lay between the germline ends. CDR3 size: 13 residues. CDR3 protein: CAWSVVKGYGYTF. CDR3 in DNA: TGTGCCTGGAGTGTTGTGAAAGGGTATGGCTACACCTTC. Variable domain in full (rest from reference TRBV30 and TRBJ1-2): SQTIHQWPATLVQPVGSPLSLECTVEGTSNPNLYWYRQAAGRGLQLLFYSVGIGQISSEVPQNLSASRPQDRQFILSSKKLLLSDSGFYLCAWSVVKGYGYTFGSGTRLTVV.

The chain carries TRBV5-1 and TRBJ2-1; 12 nucleotides line up with TRBD2. Trimming at V came to 5 bases and at J to 6 bases, leaving 6 bases not matched to a gene. The CDR3 totals 15 residues. Germline V gene sequence: CDR1 SGHRS, CDR2 YFSETQ. The CDR3: CASRAGTSGSNEQFF. CDR3 DNA: TGCGCCAGCAGGGCCGGGACTAGCGGGTCCAATGAGCAGTTCTTC.

The chain has TRBV6-5 and TRBJ2-2; D gene uncertain. The CDR3 extends over 13 amino acids. Per germline, CDR1 MNHEY and CDR2 SVGAGI. Trimming removed 8 bases at V and 5 bases at J, with 12 bases between. The CDR3 region is CASRTYRTGELFF. The CDR3, as DNA: TGTGCCAGCCGCACTTACCGGACCGGGGAGCTGTTTTTT.

This chain links TRBV2 with TRBJ1-1, with D possibly TRBD1 on 6 matching bases. The CDR3 has 15 residues. Trimming removed 4 bases at V and 1 base at J, with 13 bases between. Germline CDR1 reads SNHLY; CDR2 reads FYNNEI. The CDR3 sequence is CASSGRGGANTEAFF. As DNA, the CDR3 is TGTGCCAGCAGTGGCCGGGGGGGGGCGAACACTGAAGCTTTCTTT.

This chain links TRBV6-5 with TRBJ1-5; D unclear. The germline V gene encodes CDR1 MNHEY and CDR2 SVGAGI. Trimming shortened V by 6 bases and J by 6 bases, and 12 bases separated the two germline ends. This CDR3 has 13 amino acids. CDR3 sequence reads: CASSVLGAQPQHF. The CDR3 DNA follows: TGTGCCAGCAGCGTCCTTGGTGCTCAGCCCCAGCATTTT.

This clone was recorded a few times. The J gene is TRBJ1-2, the V gene TRBV2; no firm D call. Trimming took 4 bases from V and 3 from J, leaving 9 bases between them. Per the germline V gene, CDR1 is SNHLY and CDR2 is FYNNEI. The CDR3 contains 13 residues. CDR3 region: CASSASSYYGYTF. CDR3 DNA: TGTGCCAGCAGTGCGAGCAGCTACTATGGCTACACCTTC.

Only one count was recorded for this clone. The rearrangement uses TRBV12-5 and TRBJ2-6, with 8 positions matching TRBD1. The junction had 6 bases not matched to a gene; V was cut back by 5 bases and J by 0 bases. The CDR3 has 17 residues. Germline V gene data show CDR1 as LGHNT and CDR2 as FRNRAP. CDR3 sequence: CASGPGQALSGANVLTF. The DNA of the CDR3 is TGTGCTAGTGGTCCGGGACAGGCTCTCTCTGGGGCCAACGTCCTGACTTTC.

V gene TRBV28 combines with J gene TRBJ1-6; TRBD1 agrees at 8 bases. J was trimmed by 7 bases and V by 6 bases; bases with no gene match: 11. CDR1 is MDHEN and CDR2 is SYDVKM in the germline V gene. The CDR3 runs to 16 residues. Here the CDR3 DNA reads TGTGCCAGCAGACCTTGGACAGGGAGTCAAAATTCACCCCTCCACTTT. Protein product: CASRPWTGSQNSPLHF.

The V gene is TRBV29-1, the J gene TRBJ1-3; a possible D gene is TRBD1 (5 bases). The V end lost 6 bases, the J end lost 2 bases, and 14 bases lay between the germline ends. The germline gives CDR1 SQVTM, CDR2 ANQGSEA. This CDR3 is 14 amino acids long. The chain's CDR3 is CSVAPGGAGNTIYF. The CDR3 bases are TGCAGCGTAGCCCCTGGGGGGGCTGGAAACACCATATATTTT.

The gene calls are TRBV5-1 and TRBJ2-3; D may correspond to TRBD1 or TRBD2 (6 bases each). Germline CDR1 SGHRS, CDR2 YFSETQ. The ends were cut back, 7 bases at V and 6 bases at J, with 15 bases in the middle. This CDR3 has 13 residues. CDR3 nucleotides: TGCGCCAGCTTTAGGGGGGATGGGGATACGCAGTATTTT. This sequence encodes CASFRGDGDTQYF.

Written as DNA, the CDR3 is TGTGCCAGCTGGGGAGGGGGCGGCTACGAGCAGTACTTC. This encodes CASWGGGGYEQYF. This chain links TRBV6-5 with TRBJ2-7; TRBD1 or TRBD2 may be the D gene (7 bases each). CDR3 length equals 13 residues. The V gene's germline CDR1 is MNHEY and CDR2 SVGAGI. The ends were cut back, 8 bases at V and 3 bases at J, with 14 bases in the middle.

The V and J genes are TRBV7-2 and TRBJ2-1, with 11 nucleotides matching TRBD2. Trimming at V came to 8 bases and at J to 8 bases, leaving 8 bases not matched to a gene. This CDR3 has 14 residues. CDR1 is SGHTA and CDR2 is FQGNSA in the germline V gene. The CDR3 nucleotides are TGTGCCAGCGGCAGACTAGCGGGAAGCGATGAGCAGTTCTTC. Its translation is CASGRLAGSDEQFF. Based on the CDR3 plus reference TRBV7-2 and TRBJ2-1, the full variable domain is GAGVSQSPSNKVTEKGKDVELRCDPISGHTALYWYRQSLGQGLEFLIYFQGNSAPDKSGLPSDRFSAERTGGSVSTLTIQRTQQEDSAVYLCASGRLAGSDEQFFGPGTRLTVL.

The genes are TRBV5-4 and TRBJ1-3; tentative D call: TRBD1 (5 bases). The CDR3 extends over 15 amino acids. The germline V gene has CDR1 SGHNT and CDR2 YYREEE (reference sequence). The V end was cut by 4 bases, the J end by 4 bases, with 15 bases between. CDR3 sequence (DNA): TGTGCCAGCAGCCCAAAATTGGGGGAAGGAAACACCATATATTTT. It specifies CASSPKLGEGNTIYF.